This T cell receptor (beta chain) was captured by sequencing in a study of blood T cell repertoires in COVID-19. Study context: Acute and convalescent COVID-19 samples came from the United States, Italy and Spain. Sample material is recorded as cDNA or gDNA derived from T cells, B-cell-depleted T cells, or PBMCs.

This clone was seen only a few times. Germline V gene lookup returns CDR1 MRHNA and CDR2 SNTAGT. Deletions cut 4 bases from V and 0 bases from J, with 15 bases between. CDR3 length equals 16 residues. TCRdb's copy holds only in-frame clones and misses some; the assay was immunoSEQ multiplex PCR. The sample has around 320,000 clones, 90% seen once; the top ten hold approximately 4%. Participant-given clinical history determined each cohort assignment. This TCR derives from a woman aged 18-29 years with acute COVID-19. This chain uses TRBV6-4 with TRBJ1-1; no definite D call. Source material: PBMCs or T cells enriched from blood (not recorded which). This chain's CDR3 is CASSATPGPMNTEAFF. The CDR3 DNA follows: TGTGCCAGCAGTGCCACGCCGGGTCCTATGAACACTGAAGCTTTCTTT.